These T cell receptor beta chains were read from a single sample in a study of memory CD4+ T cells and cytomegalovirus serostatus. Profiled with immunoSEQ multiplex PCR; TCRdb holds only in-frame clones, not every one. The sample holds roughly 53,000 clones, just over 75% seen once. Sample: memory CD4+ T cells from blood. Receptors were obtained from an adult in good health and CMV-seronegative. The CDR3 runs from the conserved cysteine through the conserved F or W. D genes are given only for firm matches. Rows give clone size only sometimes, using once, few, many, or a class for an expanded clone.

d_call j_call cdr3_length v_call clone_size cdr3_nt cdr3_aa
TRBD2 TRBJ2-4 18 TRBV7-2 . TGTGCCAGCAGCTCTTGGACTAGCGGGGGACGTATAAAAAACATTCAGTACTTC CASSSWTSGGRIKNIQYF
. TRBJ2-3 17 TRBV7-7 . TGTGCTAGCAGCCCAACGGGATTAAGGGGAAGCGGCGGTACGCAGTATTTT CASSPTGLRGSGGTQYF
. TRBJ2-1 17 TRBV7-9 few TGTGCCAGCAGCCGACCGGGTGGGCAGGGAAACGACAATGAGCAGTTCTTC CASSRPGGQGNDNEQFF
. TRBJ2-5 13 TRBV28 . TGTGCCAGCAGGAGACAGTACCAAGAGACCCAGTACTTC CASRRQYQETQYF
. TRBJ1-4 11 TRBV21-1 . TGTGCCAGCAGCACTCGGGGAAAACTGTTTTTT CASSTRGKLFF
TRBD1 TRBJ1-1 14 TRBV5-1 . TGCGCCAGCAGCGGAACCAGGGGGCACACTGAAGCTTTCTTT CASSGTRGHTEAFF
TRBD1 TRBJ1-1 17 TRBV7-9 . TGTGCCAGCAGCTCACAAACAGGGGGCGGGATGGGCACTGAAGCTTTCTTT CASSSQTGGGMGTEAFF
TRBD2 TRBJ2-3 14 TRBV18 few TGTGCCAGCTCACTTGGGACTAGCAAGGATACGCAGTATTTT CASSLGTSKDTQYF
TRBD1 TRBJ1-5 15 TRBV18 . TGTGCCAGCTCACCCGGACAGGGAGCGGCTCAGCCCCAGCATTTT CASSPGQGAAQPQHF
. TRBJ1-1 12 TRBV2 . TGTGCCAGCAGTGGTTATTACGGTGAAGCTTTCTTT CASSGYYGEAFF
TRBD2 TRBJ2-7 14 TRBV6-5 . TGTGCCAGCAGAGGGACTAGCGGGGGCTACGAGCAGTACTTC CASRGTSGGYEQYF